Below, 15 T cell receptor beta chains from the same sample are listed, as sequenced in a study of shared T cell receptors in the human thymus. Method: immunoSEQ multiplex PCR; TCRdb's copy keeps in-frame clones and lacks some. The sample yields 630,000 or so clones, about 87% seen once. These sequences were also reported in another study, on human thymus T cells.

Input material: thymocytes. Every receptor here comes from a boy less than two years old with a congenital heart defect.

This chain joins TRBV10-1 and TRBJ2-7; tentatively, D is TRBD2 (5 bases). The CDR3 has 15 amino acids. V was clipped by 3 bases and J by 6 bases, with 18 bases between them. CDR1 and CDR2 from the germline V gene are WNHNN and SYGVQD (reference sequence). The CDR3 DNA sequence: TGCGCCAGCAGTGAATTCGAGGAGCGGTTCGGCGAGCAGTACTTC. Amino acid sequence: CASSEFEERFGEQYF.

This sequence joins TRBV30 and TRBJ1-1, with 9 bases that match TRBD1. The CDR3 loop spans 17 amino acids. Germline V gene lookup returns CDR1 GTSNPN and CDR2 SVGIG (reference sequence). V lost 8 bases, J lost 3 bases, and 19 bases stayed unmatched. CDR3 sequence reads: CALRGGKGGQGDTEAFF. Here the CDR3 DNA reads TGTGCCCTGAGAGGGGGTAAGGGGGGACAGGGAGACACTGAAGCTTTCTTT.

The rearrangement links TRBV5-4 to TRBJ2-1, with a weak D call TRBD2 (6 bases). The CDR3 runs to 14 residues. The germline V gene has CDR1 SGHNT and CDR2 YYREEE (reference sequence). V gave up 4 bases and J gave up 6 bases, with 14 bases separating them. The CDR3 sequence: CASSRGLRLNEQFF. CDR3 nucleotide sequence: TGTGCCAGCAGCCGGGGACTGAGACTCAATGAGCAGTTCTTC.

The chain is built from TRBV7-2 and TRBJ1-6, with D possibly being TRBD1 (5 bases). Germline CDR1 SGHTA, CDR2 FQGNSA. This CDR3 has 15 amino acids. V was trimmed by 3 bases and J by 7 bases, leaving 13 bases between them. In DNA form, the CDR3 reads TGTGCCAGCAGCTTGGGTGACAGAGGCAATTCACCCCTCCACTTT. As protein: CASSLGDRGNSPLHF.

The chain uses TRBV29-1 and TRBJ1-5, with TRBD1 as a possible D gene (5 bases). The CDR3 runs to 13 residues. Germline CDR1 SQVTM, CDR2 ANQGSEA. The V and J ends lost 4 bases and 4 bases respectively, with 11 bases between them. CDR3 residues: CSVAGAGNQPQHF. DNA of the CDR3: TGCAGCGTTGCTGGGGCCGGGAATCAGCCCCAGCATTTT. Looking up the rest from reference TRBV29-1 and TRBJ1-5 gives the full variable domain: SAVISQKPSRDICQRGTSLTIQCQVDSQVTMMFWYRQQPGQSLTLIATANQGSEATYESGFVIDKFPISRPNLTFSTLTVSNMSPEDSSIYLCSVAGAGNQPQHFGDGTRLSIL.

The chain joins TRBV30 to TRBJ2-7, with 8 bases lining up with TRBD1. Germline CDR1 is GTSNPN and CDR2 is SVGIG (reference sequence). The CDR3 spans 12 residues. J gave up 5 bases and V 4 bases, and 4 bases lay outside the gene matches. This CDR3 reads CAWKGTGHEQYF. The CDR3 region has the DNA TGTGCCTGGAAGGGGACAGGCCACGAGCAGTACTTC.

This clone was counted a single time. This chain uses TRBV12-5 with TRBJ2-7; 8 bases align to TRBD1. This CDR3 comprises 17 residues. Losses at the gene ends were 4 bases for V and 3 bases for J; bases not matched to a gene: 14. Germline V gene lookup returns CDR1 LGHNT and CDR2 FRNRAP. CDR3 amino acids: CASGSSKGGQAFYEQYF. In nucleotides, the CDR3 is TGTGCTAGTGGTTCCTCCAAGGGGGGACAGGCCTTCTACGAGCAGTACTTC.

The V call is TRBV2, the J call TRBJ1-2; TRBD1 aligns across 8 bases. This CDR3 region has 19 residues. The junction had 20 bases not matched to a gene; V was cut back by 6 bases and J by 2 bases. CDR1 is SNHLY, CDR2 FYNNEI, per germline. The CDR3 DNA reads TGTGCCAGCAGCCCAATTTCAGGACAGGGCCATCTTCTCAACTATGGCTACACCTTC. Its translation: CASSPISGQGHLLNYGYTF.

The chain carries TRBV28 and TRBJ2-2; 7 bases are a match to TRBD1. The V and J ends lost 6 bases and 0 bases, in that order; junction bases with no gene match: 13. The CDR3 covers 18 residues. The germline gives CDR1 MDHEN, CDR2 SYDVKM. CDR3 nucleotide sequence: TGTGCCAGCAGAGTAAACAGGGGTCCCCTCTCGAACACCGGGGAGCTGTTTTTT. It codes for CASRVNRGPLSNTGELFF.

The genes are TRBV7-3 and TRBJ1-1; 8 bases are shared with TRBD1. The CDR3 runs to 16 residues. The germline CDR1 and CDR2 sequences are SGHTA and FQGTGA. V trimming: 0 bases; J trimming: 6 bases; junction bases outside the gene matches: 9. The CDR3 sequence: CASSLTGTQGAAEAFF. The CDR3 DNA sequence: TGTGCCAGCAGCTTAACGGGGACCCAGGGGGCCGCTGAAGCTTTCTTT.

This sequence joins TRBV19 and TRBJ1-2; D unclear. Germline CDR1 and CDR2: LNHDA and SQIVND (reference sequence). Trimming left V 3 bases short and J 2 bases short, with 13 bases between. This CDR3 contains 15 residues. The CDR3 DNA is TGTGCCAGTAGTATCGCTCCCCAGGTGAACTATGGCTACACCTTC. Encoded protein: CASSIAPQVNYGYTF.

This chain joins TRBV6-1 and TRBJ1-4; 8 positions agree with TRBD1. This CDR3 is built from 15 residues. Germline assignment: CDR1 MNHNS and CDR2 SASEGT. Trimming at V came to 2 bases and at J to 8 bases, leaving 7 bases not matched to a gene. CDR3 sequence: CASSEFEQGGEKLFF. DNA for the CDR3: TGTGCCAGCAGTGAATTTGAACAGGGGGGCGAAAAACTGTTTTTT.

The V and J genes are TRBV7-9 and TRBJ1-4; TRBD1 agrees at 7 bases. Germline-derived CDR1 and CDR2 are SEHNR and FQNEAQ (reference sequence). V lost 1 base and J lost 6; bases outside the gene matches: 17. The CDR3 runs 19 residues. This CDR3 reads CASSLGYLVKTGFDEKLFF. CDR3 DNA: TGTGCCAGCAGCTTAGGTTATTTGGTCAAGACAGGGTTTGATGAAAAACTGTTTTTT.

The genes are TRBV7-2 and TRBJ2-1, with 7 bases identical to TRBD2. Losses at the gene ends were 5 bases for V and 2 bases for J; bases not matched to a gene: 9. Germline-derived CDR1 and CDR2 are SGHTA and FQGNSA. This CDR3 spans 16 amino acids. The CDR3 loop reads CASSPYRAGPYNEQFF. The DNA for the CDR3 is TGTGCCAGCAGCCCCTACCGAGCGGGGCCCTACAATGAGCAGTTCTTC.

V usage is TRBV11-2 and J usage is TRBJ2-7; TRBD2 is a possible D gene (6 bases). There are 15 residues in the CDR3. V lost 5 bases, J lost 5 bases, and 19 bases lay in between. CDR1 and CDR2 (germline): SGHAT, FQNNGV. Here the CDR3 DNA reads TGTGCCAGCAGCGCGACCGGGACTCCAAACGACGAGCAGTACTTC. Protein: CASSATGTPNDEQYF.